A selection of T cell receptor beta chains follows, all from one sample in a study of STAT5B mutations in CD4+ large granular lymphocyte leukemia. TCRdb's copy holds only in-frame clones and misses some; the assay was immunoSEQ multiplex PCR. The table lists fewer than 50,000 clones, about 81% of them singletons. Sequencing input: CD4+ T cells from blood buffy coats. The receptors derive from a human donor in good health. The CDR3 runs from the conserved cysteine through the conserved F or W. The D gene is left open where the match is weak. A row's size may be missing; if present it is once, few, many or a size class.

v_call	clone_size	d_call	j_call	cdr3_nt	cdr3_aa
TRBV29-1	-	-	TRBJ1-2	TGCAGCGTTGCCCTCTCACAGGCAAACTATGGCTACACCTTC	CSVALSQANYGYTF
TRBV6-5	-	-	TRBJ1-6	TGTGCCAGCAGTTACTCGGGACCCGCGGTAAATTCACCCCTCCACTTT	CASSYSGPAVNSPLHF
TRBV11-2	-	-	TRBJ2-2	TGTGCCAGCAGCTCCACTCTGAACACCGGGGAGCTGTTTTTT	CASSSTLNTGELFF
TRBV19	-	-	TRBJ2-1	TGTGCCAGTAGTATTTACTCCAATGAGCAGTTCTTC	CASSIYSNEQFF
TRBV19	-	-	TRBJ1-5	TGTACCAGTAGTTTACAGGATTATAGCAATCAGCCCCAGCATTTT	CTSSLQDYSNQPQHF
TRBV15	-	TRBD2	TRBJ2-3	TGTGCCACCAGCAGGGATCTAGCGGGAGTATCAGATACGCAGTATTTT	CATSRDLAGVSDTQYF
TRBV27	-	TRBD1	TRBJ1-2	TGTGCCAGCAGTTTTTCAGGGGGCTATGGCTACACCTTC	CASSFSGGYGYTF
TRBV2	-	TRBD1	TRBJ1-1	TGTGCCAGCACCCTGGACAGGAGGAACACTGAAGCTTTCTTT	CASTLDRRNTEAFF
TRBV25-1	-	TRBD2	TRBJ2-4	TGTGCCAGCAGTGGCCTAGCGGGCACCTCCAAAAACATTCAGTACTTC	CASSGLAGTSKNIQYF
TRBV5-4	-	TRBD2	TRBJ2-1	TGTGCCAGCAGCTTGGCGTTAGCGGGGCTCAATGAGCAGTTCTTC	CASSLALAGLNEQFF
TRBV5-4	-	TRBD1	TRBJ1-2	TGTGCCAGCAGCTTACAGGGGATTTATGGCTACACCTTC	CASSLQGIYGYTF
TRBV6-5	few	-	TRBJ2-7	TGTGCCACCGCAAGGGCGGGGGCGCGAGAGCAGTACTTC	CATARAGAREQYF
TRBV7-2	-	TRBD2	TRBJ2-7	TGTGCCAGCAGCACGGGGCTAGCGGGCTACGAGCAGTACTTC	CASSTGLAGYEQYF
TRBV6-5	-	TRBD2	TRBJ2-7	TGTGCCAGCAGTTACTCCTTAGCGGGACCCATCTACGAGCAGTACTTC	CASSYSLAGPIYEQYF
TRBV6-5	few	-	TRBJ1-5	TGTGCCAGCAATTCGGTGGAGGGCAGTCAGCCCCAGCATTTT	CASNSVEGSQPQHF
TRBV7-2	-	-	TRBJ1-1	TGTGCCAGCAGCTTAGCGGGCGGACTCACTGAAGCTTTCTTT	CASSLAGGLTEAFF
TRBV7-9	-	-	TRBJ2-7	TGTGCCAGCACCCCGGCGGGGGCGGGGGAGCAGTACTTC	CASTPAGAGEQYF
TRBV7-2	-	TRBD1	TRBJ2-7	TGTGCCAGCAGCTCCGGACAGGTTGCCTACGAGCAGTACTTC	CASSSGQVAYEQYF
TRBV5-1	few	-	TRBJ1-6	TGCGCCAGCAGCTTGGATGTGGAGGGTTCACCCCTCCACTTT	CASSLDVEGSPLHF
TRBV7-2	-	-	TRBJ2-5	TGTGCCAGCAGTTCCAGTAGCGGCCAAGAGACCCAGTACTTC	CASSSSSGQETQYF
TRBV11-2	-	-	TRBJ2-7	TGTGCCAGCAGCTTCTCTAATTACGAGCAGTACTTC	CASSFSNYEQYF
TRBV7-9	few	-	TRBJ1-6	TGTGCCAGCAGCTTAGAAGCCCATGGATCACCCCTCCACTTT	CASSLEAHGSPLHF
TRBV27	-	-	TRBJ1-5	TGTGCCAGCAGCCAGGGATCCAATCAGCCCCAGCATTTT	CASSQGSNQPQHF
TRBV27	-	TRBD2	TRBJ2-3	TGTGCCAGCAGCCTAGCGGGGGGGGGCTGGGATACGCAGTATTTT	CASSLAGGGWDTQYF
TRBV10-3	once	TRBD1	TRBJ1-4	TGTGCCACGAACACAGGGGTTCACGAAAAACTGTTTTTT	CATNTGVHEKLFF
TRBV25-1	-	TRBD1	TRBJ2-5	TGTGCCAGCAGTGAACTGGGGACAGTCGAGACCCAGTACTTC	CASSELGTVETQYF
TRBV7-2	-	-	TRBJ1-5	TGTGCCAGCAGCTTAGTTGGGGGGGCGAATAGCAATCAGCCCCAGCATTTT	CASSLVGGANSNQPQHF
TRBV19	once	-	TRBJ1-5	TGTGCCAGTACCCAAAGGCCGGGGGGGGATCAGCCCCAGCATTTT	CASTQRPGGDQPQHF
TRBV6-5	-	TRBD2	TRBJ2-7	TGTGCCAGCAGTTACCACGGACTAGCGGGAGCGGACGAGCAGTACTTC	CASSYHGLAGADEQYF